These 14 T cell receptor beta chains came from one sample sequenced in a study of vaccination effects on CD4 cells after COVID-19. No antigen has been identified for these receptors. Isolating CD4+ T cells followed roughly ten days of culture. Participants each got two BNT162b2 or mRNA-1273 vaccine doses. The table came from immunoSEQ multiplex PCR; TCRdb's copy has only in-frame clones and leaves some out. The table includes fewer than 75,000 clones, 78% detected once. The sequenced sample was CD4+ T cells from PBMCs cultured without peptide, obtained after COVID-19 vaccination. These receptor sequences come from a human donor who received a COVID-19 vaccine.

The rearrangement joins TRBV19 to TRBJ1-1, with TRBD1 identical over 7 bases. V lost 6 bases and J lost 3; bases outside the gene matches: 10. Looked up from germline, CDR1 is LNHDA and CDR2 is SQIVND (reference sequence). The CDR3 is 15 amino acids. The CDR3 loop is CASRITDRPYTEAFF. The CDR3, as DNA: TGTGCCAGTAGAATTACGGACAGGCCATACACTGAAGCTTTCTTT.

The chain combines TRBV6-1 with TRBJ1-2; D not resolved. The germline gives CDR1 MNHNS, CDR2 SASEGT. V was cut by 3 bases and J by 6 bases, with 11 bases left in between. The CDR3 totals 13 residues. The CDR3 loop is CASSEYREDGYTF. The DNA for the CDR3 is TGTGCCAGCAGTGAGTATCGGGAGGATGGCTACACCTTC.

About this clone itself: A much larger clone lies one base from this, so it may be a read error. This chain uses TRBV7-3 with TRBJ2-2; D not resolved. The CDR3 extends over 12 amino acids. Trimming removed 5 bases from V and 3 bases from J, with 4 bases in between. The germline CDR1 and CDR2 sequences are SGHTA and FQGTGA. Written as DNA, the CDR3 is TGTGCCAGCAGCCCAGACACCGGGGAGCTGTTTTTT. Its translation is CASSPDTGELFF.

V gene TRBV29-1 combines with J gene TRBJ1-4, with D hard to call. Trimming shortened V by 0 bases and J by 13 bases, and 12 bases separated the two germline ends. The CDR3 consists of 12 residues. Germline V gene sequence: CDR1 SQVTM, CDR2 ANQGSEA. CDR3 in DNA: TGCAGCGTTGAAGAGGGTGCAGGAGGACTGTTTTTT. It encodes CSVEEGAGGLFF.

For this clone: Different DNA sequences within this sample yield the same CDR3. The V and J genes are TRBV28 and TRBJ1-2; unclear D gene. Deletions cut 6 bases from V and 5 bases from J, with 13 bases between. The CDR3 is made up of 13 amino acids. The germline CDR1 and CDR2 sequences are MDHEN and SYDVKM. The DNA of the CDR3 is TGTGCCAGCAGCCTCAGTTTACTTTATGGCTACACCTTC. Protein product: CASSLSLLYGYTF.

This clone was detected a few times. The J gene is TRBJ2-3, the V gene TRBV7-2, with 10 positions matching TRBD2. The CDR3 loop spans 18 amino acids. The V gene end was trimmed by 1 base and the J gene end by 5 bases; junction bases not matched to a gene: 12. CDR1 is SGHTA, CDR2 FQGNSA, per germline. The CDR3 coding sequence is TGTGCCAGCAGCTTAGGACCTCGTAGCGGGAGGCTTGGAGATACGCAGTATTTT. Translation gives CASSLGPRSGRLGDTQYF. Complete variable domain (other parts from reference TRBV7-2 and TRBJ2-3): GAGVSQSPSNKVTEKGKDVELRCDPISGHTALYWYRQSLGQGLEFLIYFQGNSAPDKSGLPSDRFSAERTGGSVSTLTIQRTQQEDSAVYLCASSLGPRSGRLGDTQYFGPGTRLTVL.

The V gene is TRBV5-4, the J gene TRBJ1-2; TRBD1 aligns across 9 bases. The ends lost 4 bases at V and 2 bases at J; junction bases unmatched: 6. Germline CDR1 SGHNT, CDR2 YYREEE (reference sequence). There are 15 residues in the CDR3. The CDR3 region has the DNA TGTGCCAGCAGCCGGGGTGGACAGGGGAACTATGGCTACACCTTC. As protein: CASSRGGQGNYGYTF.

This clone came up once. V is TRBV11-2 and J is TRBJ1-1, with unresolved D. Germline V lookup: CDR1 SGHAT, CDR2 FQNNGV. Between the trimmed V and J ends, which lost 7 bases and 5 bases, there was a span of 17 bases. The CDR3 runs to 14 residues. The CDR3 DNA reads TGTGCCAGCACCATCGACAATTTGGGGACTGAAGCTTTCTTT. This encodes CASTIDNLGTEAFF.

This chain uses TRBV7-9 with TRBJ2-1, with 13 bases lining up with TRBD2. This CDR3 region has 18 residues. V was clipped by 5 bases and J by 4 bases; unmatched bases: 11. Looked up from germline, CDR1 is SEHNR and CDR2 is FQNEAQ (reference sequence). CDR3 nucleotides: TGTGCCAGCAGCCCGTATCCCGGGACTAGCGGGAAATACAATGAGCAGTTCTTC. Amino acids: CASSPYPGTSGKYNEQFF.

J is TRBJ2-3 and V is TRBV19, with D perhaps matching TRBD1 (5 bases). CDR1 and CDR2 (germline): LNHDA, SQIVND (reference sequence). With 5 bases removed from V and 0 bases from J, the gap between germline ends came to 9 bases. This CDR3 region has 14 residues. The CDR3 region is CASSPRQSTDTQYF. The CDR3 region has the DNA TGTGCCAGTAGTCCGAGACAGAGCACAGATACGCAGTATTTT.

This rearrangement joins TRBV6-5 to TRBJ1-5, with 7 positions matching TRBD1. Germline values: CDR1 MNHEY, CDR2 SVGAGI. This CDR3 is 14 amino acids long. After removal of 4 bases from V and 3 bases from J, the junction contained 3 bases not matched to a gene. The CDR3 here is CASSSGQANQPQHF. Here the CDR3 DNA reads TGTGCCAGCAGTTCCGGACAGGCCAATCAGCCCCAGCATTTT.

The CDR3 is CASRWGSNEKLFF. CDR3 DNA sequence: TGTGCCAGTCGCTGGGGGAGCAATGAAAAACTGTTTTTT. The chain has TRBV19 and TRBJ1-4, with a weak D call TRBD1 (5 bases). Germline V gene data show CDR1 as LNHDA and CDR2 as SQIVND (reference sequence). Trimming left V 8 bases short and J 5 bases short, with 12 bases between. This CDR3 region has 13 residues.

The rearrangement joins TRBV9 to TRBJ2-3; no firm D call. The V end was cut by 3 bases, the J end by 0 bases, with 14 bases between. Germline values: CDR1 SGDLS, CDR2 YYNGEE. This CDR3 spans 16 amino acids. CDR3 sequence reads: CASSALGNPSTDTQYF. DNA of the CDR3: TGTGCCAGCAGCGCTCTGGGTAACCCTAGCACAGATACGCAGTATTTT. The whole variable domain, remainder taken from reference TRBV9 and TRBJ2-3, is DSGVTQTPKHLITATGQRVTLRCSPRSGDLSVYWYQQSLDQGLQFLIQYYNGEERAKGNILERFSAQQFPDLHSELNLSSLELGDSALYFCASSALGNPSTDTQYFGPGTRLTVL.

This chain connects TRBV3-1 (or the pseudogene TRBV3-2) to TRBJ1-1, with D perhaps TRBD1 (6 bases). This CDR3 is built from 15 residues. Germline V gene sequence: CDR1 LGHDT, CDR2 YNNKEL (reference sequence). V lost 4 bases and J 10 bases, leaving 22 bases between the germline ends. The CDR3 nucleotides read TGTGCCAGCAGCCTCACACTGGGGGCAGGAGGTGCAGCTTTCTTT. Translating gives CASSLTLGAGGAAFF.